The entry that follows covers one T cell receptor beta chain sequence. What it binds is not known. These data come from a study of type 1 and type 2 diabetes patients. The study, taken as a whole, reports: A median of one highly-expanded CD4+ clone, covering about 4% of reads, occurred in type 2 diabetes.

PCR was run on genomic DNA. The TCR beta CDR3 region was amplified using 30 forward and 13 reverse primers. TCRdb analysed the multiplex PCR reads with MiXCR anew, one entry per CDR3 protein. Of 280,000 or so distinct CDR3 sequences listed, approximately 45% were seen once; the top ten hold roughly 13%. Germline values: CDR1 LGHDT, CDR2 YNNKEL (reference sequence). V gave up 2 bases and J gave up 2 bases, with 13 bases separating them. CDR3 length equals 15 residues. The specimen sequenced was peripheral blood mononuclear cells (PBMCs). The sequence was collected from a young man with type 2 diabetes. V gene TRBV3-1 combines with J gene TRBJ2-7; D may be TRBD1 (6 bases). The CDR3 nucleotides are TGTGCCAGCAGCCAATATCAGGGGTCCCCCTACGAGCAGTACTTC. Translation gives CASSQYQGSPYEQYF.